This record covers a single T cell receptor beta chain. Antigen: not known. This entry is derived from a study of cytomegalovirus exposure and HLA in healthy donors. This CDR3 has 11 residues. Germline CDR1 GTSNPN, CDR2 SVGIG (reference sequence). V gave up 0 bases and J gave up 8 bases, with 7 bases separating them. Study results and caveats: Sequencing had likely introduced a cluster of highly shared sequence variants as an artifact. Reportedly, a later analysis found an Asian-associated ancestry cluster had fewer N-insertions than the approximately 600-donor mean. HLA allele associations emerged for about 16,000 TCR beta sequences in a later analysis, at 0.05 false discovery rate.

The study ran its PCR with 60 Vbeta and 13 Jbeta primers. The data were produced by immunoSEQ multiplex PCR, yet TCRdb's version contains in-frame clones alone and is incomplete. The sample records tens of thousands of clones, about three quarters being singletons. This receptor was obtained from a woman between 40 and 55 years old in good health and CMV-seropositive. The gene calls are TRBV30 and TRBJ2-5; TRBD1 might be the D (6 bases). The sequencing sample was made of PBMCs. CDR3 sequence reads: CAWSVGGTQYF. CDR3 sequence (DNA): TGTGCCTGGAGTGTAGGGGGAACCCAGTACTTC. Variable domain in full (rest from reference TRBV30 and TRBJ2-5): SQTIHQWPATLVQPVGSPLSLECTVEGTSNPNLYWYRQAAGRGLQLLFYSVGIGQISSEVPQNLSASRPQDRQFILSSKKLLLSDSGFYLCAWSVGGTQYFGPGTRLLVL.